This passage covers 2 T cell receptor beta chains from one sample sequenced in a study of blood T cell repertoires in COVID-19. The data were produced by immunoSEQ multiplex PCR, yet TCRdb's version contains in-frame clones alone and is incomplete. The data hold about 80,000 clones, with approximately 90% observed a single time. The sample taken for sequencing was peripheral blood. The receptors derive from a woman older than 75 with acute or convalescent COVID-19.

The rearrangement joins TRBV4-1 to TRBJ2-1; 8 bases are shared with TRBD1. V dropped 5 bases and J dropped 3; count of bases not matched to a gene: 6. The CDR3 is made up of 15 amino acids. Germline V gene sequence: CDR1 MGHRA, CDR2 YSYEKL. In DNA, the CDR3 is TGCGCCAGCAGCTCTACAGGGGGGTACTACAATGAGCAGTTCTTC. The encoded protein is CASSSTGGYYNEQFF.

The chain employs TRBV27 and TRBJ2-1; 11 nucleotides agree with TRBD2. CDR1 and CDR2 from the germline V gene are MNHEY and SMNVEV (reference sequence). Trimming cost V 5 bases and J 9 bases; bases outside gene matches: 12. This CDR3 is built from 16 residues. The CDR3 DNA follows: TGTGCCAGCAGTCCGCCGACTAGCGGGATGTTTGGTGAGCAGTTCTTC. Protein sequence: CASSPPTSGMFGEQFF.